This T cell receptor beta chain was sequenced for a study of blood T cell repertoires in COVID-19 (dated by TCRdb to 2018 to 2020). Notes on the research overall: The collaborator samples originated in the United States, Italy and Spain and spanned the acute and convalescent phases of COVID-19. The prospective study material was composed of cDNA or gDNA derived from T cells, B-cell-depleted T cells, or PBMCs. Subjects who had been exposed to COVID-19, were actively infected with it, or had recovered from it provided the deeply sampled blood TCRbeta repertoires that made up the dataset. A freely available public database, intended as a resource for researchers studying the immune response to SARS-CoV-2, is where the repertoires were released. Samples came from the ongoing ImmuneRACE study (first 160 participants) plus 1,254 subjects from 6 global collaborators. The sample metadata nearly always contained a de-identified subject ID, COVID-19 status, age in years and sex. Where available, HLA class I and class II types were taken from metadata supplied by the sample provider and were not determined by assay-based typing. The full study reports these points: Clinical and demographic metadata were provided uncurated, with the amount varying by source and participant.

Collaborating institutions collected whole blood in K2EDTA tubes following their own protocols. For TCRbeta analysis, collaborator samples were shipped as frozen whole blood, as isolated PBMCs, or as DNA extracted from either sample type. TCRbeta CDR3 regions were amplified from genomic DNA by means of the immunoSEQ Assay, a bias-controlled multiplex PCR. Per the source publication's procedure: The number of nucleated cells in each sample was estimated from the amplification of reference gene primers within the assay. To quantify the absolute abundance of each unique TCRbeta CDR3 rearrangement, sequence reads were collapsed and filtered. For each sample, productive Simpson clonality was calculated as the square root of Simpson's diversity index over productive rearrangements. The table was pulled from immuneACCESS by TCRdb, which kept in-frame rearrangements only. Such tables lose some clones; where checked, under half of the loss comes from unresolved V genes, and the rest has no known cause. That table gives V, J and clone size, and the DNA gave D and trimming. This sample has some 80,000 clones in its table, and over 70% of those were observed once. The ten largest clonotypes hold roughly 15% of the sample.

Trimming accounts for 5 bases at V and 6 bases at J, while the number of junction bases matched to no gene is 8. In the germline V gene (reference sequence), CDR1 corresponds to GTSNPN and CDR2 to SVGIG. Spanning cysteine to phenylalanine, the CDR3 consists of 14 amino acids. Kept here is only the CDR3 DNA, which spans 42 bases and is read in frame from base 1. To note about this clone: The specificity of this receptor is unknown. No per-base quality is available; no much larger clone lies one base away.

The specimen was peripheral blood. Recombination linked TRBV30 to TRBJ2-7, with 12 bases matching TRBD1. The receptor comes from a human donor in a cohort sampled during active COVID-19. The DNA sequence is as follows: TGTGCCTGGGCCCGGGACAGGGGGCAGGGCGAGCAGTACTTC. It codes for CAWARDRGQGEQYF.